This TCR beta chain came from a study of chemoradiotherapy in HPV16-positive cancers. Study results and limitations: Candidate HPV-specific clones and E7-related TCR motifs grew in tumor during treatment.

Repertoires were sampled repeatedly during chemoradiotherapy. With regard to this clone: Its antigen remains unknown.

The CDR3 sequence is 16 residues long. Trimming stripped 5 bases from V and 0 bases from J, with 16 bases between. Germline CDR1 is SGHVS and CDR2 is FNYEAQ. Method: immunoSEQ multiplex PCR; TCRdb's copy keeps in-frame clones and lacks some. The sample carries 65,000 to 80,000 clones, roughly 90% recorded once. The sequence derives from a human donor with HPV-associated anogenital cancer. V gene TRBV7-6 combines with J gene TRBJ1-1, with D unresolved. This specimen consisted of blood, obtained from a patient who underwent chemoradiotherapy. The CDR3 nucleotides read TGTGCCAGCAGCGCGGCCCCGGCTCAAATGAACACTGAAGCTTTCTTT. Amino acid sequence: CASSAAPAQMNTEAFF.